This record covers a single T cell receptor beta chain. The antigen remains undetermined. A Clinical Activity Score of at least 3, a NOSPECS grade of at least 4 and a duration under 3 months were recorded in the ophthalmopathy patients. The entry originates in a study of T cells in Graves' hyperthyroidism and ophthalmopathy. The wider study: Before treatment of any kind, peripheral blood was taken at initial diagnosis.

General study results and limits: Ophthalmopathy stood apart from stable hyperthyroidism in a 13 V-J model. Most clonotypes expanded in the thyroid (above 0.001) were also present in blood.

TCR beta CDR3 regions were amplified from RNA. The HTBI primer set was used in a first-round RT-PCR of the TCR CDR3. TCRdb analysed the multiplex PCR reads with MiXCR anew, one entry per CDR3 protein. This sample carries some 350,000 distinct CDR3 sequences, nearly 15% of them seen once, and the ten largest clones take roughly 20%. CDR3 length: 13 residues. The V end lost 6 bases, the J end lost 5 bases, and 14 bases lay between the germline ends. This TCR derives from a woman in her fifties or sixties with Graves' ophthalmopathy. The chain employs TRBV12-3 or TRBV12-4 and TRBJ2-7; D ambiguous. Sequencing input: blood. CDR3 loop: CASSDPGWDEQYF. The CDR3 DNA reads TGTGCCAGCAGCGACCCGGGTTGGGACGAGCAGTACTTC.